These 28 T cell receptor beta chains share one sample of origin, sequenced in a study of shared clonotypes between healthy human individuals. Libraries were prepared by immunoSEQ multiplex PCR; TCRdb keeps only in-frame clonotypes and omits some of them. In the table there are 1,100,000 or so clones, around 78% of which are singletons. The sample was memory CD4+ T cells from PBMCs. Subset given: CD45RA-negative fraction. Receptors originate from a man younger than 35 in good health. Some clones in this sample may be carry-over from other donors' samples.

The DNA for the CDR3 is TGTGCCATCGGGGGGCAGAACACAGATACGCAGTATTTT. Amino acid sequence: CAIGGQNTDTQYF. V is TRBV10-3 and J is TRBJ2-3; either TRBD1 or TRBD2 may fit D (6 bases each). V lost 8 bases to trimming and J lost 2 bases, with 11 bases between them. This CDR3 region has 13 residues. The germline V gene encodes CDR1 ENHRY and CDR2 SYGVKD.

This chain links TRBV28 with TRBJ2-3; D might be TRBD1 (6 bases). Deletions cut 6 bases from V and 8 bases from J, with 12 bases between. CDR1 is MDHEN and CDR2 is SYDVKM in the germline V gene. This CDR3 comprises 12 residues. CDR3 loop: CASRRTGRTQYF. In DNA form, the CDR3 reads TGTGCCAGCAGACGTACAGGGCGTACGCAGTATTTT.

This chain joins TRBV30 and TRBJ2-6; D uncertain. V shed 1 base and J shed 6 bases, with 7 bases lying between them. This CDR3 has 13 residues. Per the germline V gene, CDR1 is GTSNPN and CDR2 is SVGIG (reference sequence). The CDR3 sequence: CAWSAQQANVLTF. Written as DNA, the CDR3 is TGTGCCTGGAGTGCGCAGCAGGCCAACGTCCTGACTTTC. Based on the CDR3 plus reference TRBV30 and TRBJ2-6, the full variable domain is SQTIHQWPATLVQPVGSPLSLECTVEGTSNPNLYWYRQAAGRGLQLLFYSVGIGQISSEVPQNLSASRPQDRQFILSSKKLLLSDSGFYLCAWSAQQANVLTFGAGSRLTVL.

J is TRBJ2-7 and V is TRBV10-3; D may be TRBD2 (5 bases). This CDR3 is 11 amino acids long. Germline-derived CDR1 and CDR2 are ENHRY and SYGVKD. Trimming took 10 bases from V and 5 from J, leaving 12 bases between them. Written as DNA, the CDR3 is TGTGCCACCACCGGGGAACACGAGCAGTACTTC. It codes for CATTGEHEQYF.

This clone was seen just once. The chain is built from TRBV2 and TRBJ2-5; 11 bases align to TRBD2. The germline V gene has CDR1 SNHLY and CDR2 FYNNEI. Trimming cost V 3 bases and J 5 bases; bases outside gene matches: 5. The CDR3 loop spans 15 amino acids. CDR3 in amino acids: CASSDGSGGVETQYF. CDR3 nucleotide sequence: TGTGCCAGCAGTGACGGTAGCGGGGGGGTGGAGACCCAGTACTTC.

The gene calls are TRBV18 and TRBJ2-5; 8 nucleotides match TRBD1. V dropped 3 bases and J dropped 5; count of bases not matched to a gene: 5. The CDR3 contains 14 residues. Per germline, CDR1 KGHSH and CDR2 LQKENI. The CDR3 sequence: CASSPGQAWETQYF. DNA of the CDR3: TGTGCCAGCTCACCGGGACAGGCTTGGGAGACCCAGTACTTC.

Comment on this clone: This CDR3 is also generated by other DNA sequences in the sample. This sequence joins TRBV6-5 and TRBJ1-3; D remains ambiguous. This CDR3 spans 12 amino acids. Trimming left V 8 bases short and J 0 bases short, with 5 bases between. Germline V gene lookup returns CDR1 MNHEY and CDR2 SVGAGI. The CDR3 nucleotides are TGTGCCAGCCGCAGCTCTGGAAACACCATATATTTT. It translates to CASRSSGNTIYF.

There are a few counts of this clone. The chain joins TRBV18 to TRBJ1-3, with 7 bases identical to TRBD1. J lost 3 bases, V lost 3 bases, and 8 bases had no gene match. Germline CDR1 is KGHSH and CDR2 is LQKENI. CDR3 length equals 16 residues. The CDR3 region has the DNA TGTGCCAGCTCACCTTCGACAGGGTCGCTTGGAAACACCATATATTTT. This codes for CASSPSTGSLGNTIYF.

J is TRBJ2-3 and V is TRBV5-1; D not certain. The CDR3 is 15 amino acids. V was shortened by 3 bases and J by 1 base, with 12 bases between the two germline ends. The V gene's germline CDR1 is SGHRS and CDR2 YFSETQ. DNA for the CDR3: TGCGCCAGCAGCTGGGCCGATCAACGCACAGATACGCAGTATTTT. Its protein is CASSWADQRTDTQYF.

Here the CDR3 reads CASGPQGLPSYEQYF. Written as DNA, the CDR3 is TGTGCCAGCGGCCCACAGGGTCTCCCCTCCTACGAGCAGTACTTC. The chain uses TRBV7-2 and TRBJ2-7; D perhaps matches TRBD1 (6 bases). The CDR3 consists of 15 residues. Germline V gene sequence: CDR1 SGHTA, CDR2 FQGNSA. V gave up 8 bases and J gave up 0 bases, with 17 bases separating them.

Points on this clone: With a much larger clone just one base away, this may be a read error. Other DNA sequences of this sample code for an identical CDR3. The chain recombines TRBV7-8 with TRBJ2-3; 8 bases align to TRBD1. V lost 5 bases, J lost 2 bases, and 6 bases stayed unmatched. CDR1 is SGHVS and CDR2 is FQNEAQ in the germline V gene. There are 15 residues in the CDR3. CDR3 DNA: TGTGCCAGCAGCGCCCGACAGGGGACCACAGATACGCAGTATTTT. It codes for CASSARQGTTDTQYF.

The chain couples TRBV11-1 to TRBJ2-1, with a weak D call TRBD2 (6 bases). CDR3 length equals 14 residues. V shed 5 bases and J shed 8 bases, with 16 bases lying between them. CDR1 SGHAT and CDR2 FQDESV come from the germline V gene (reference sequence). The CDR3 is CASSPLTSGYEQFF. The CDR3 DNA reads as TGTGCCAGCAGCCCCTTGACTAGTGGCTATGAGCAGTTCTTC.

The V gene is TRBV7-8, the J gene TRBJ2-3; the D gene is possibly TRBD2 (5 bases). Germline CDR1 SGHVS, CDR2 FQNEAQ. The CDR3 is 16 amino acids. Trimming took off 0 bases at V and 1 base at J, with 11 bases between the two ends. The CDR3 region has the DNA TGTGCCAGCAGCTTAGCCTCGGGATACGGCACAGATACGCAGTATTTT. As protein: CASSLASGYGTDTQYF. Full variable domain (rest looked up from reference TRBV7-8 and TRBJ2-3): GAGVSQSPRYKVAKRGQDVALRCDPISGHVSLFWYQQALGQGPEFLTYFQNEAQLDKSGLPSDRFFAERPEGSVSTLKIQRTQQEDSAVYLCASSLASGYGTDTQYFGPGTRLTVL.

V gene TRBV7-2 combines with J gene TRBJ1-4, with D possibly being TRBD1 (6 bases). V lost 0 bases and J 3 bases, leaving 11 bases between the germline ends. Looked up from germline, CDR1 is SGHTA and CDR2 is FQGNSA. The CDR3 loop spans 16 amino acids. The CDR3 region is CASSLAAGAANEKLFF. CDR3 DNA sequence: TGTGCCAGCAGCTTAGCCGCGGGGGCGGCTAATGAAAAACTGTTTTTT.

Comments on this clone: Within the sample, other DNA sequences also encode this same CDR3. The CDR3 loop reads CASSLVVGGNEQFF. CDR3 coding DNA: TGCGCCAGCAGCTTGGTCGTCGGAGGCAATGAGCAGTTCTTC. The rearrangement joins TRBV5-1 to TRBJ2-1; TRBD2 might be the D (5 bases). V lost 0 bases, J lost 6 bases, and 10 bases lay in between. Germline V gene sequence: CDR1 SGHRS, CDR2 YFSETQ. CDR3 size: 14 residues. The full variable domain, completed using reference TRBV5-1 and TRBJ2-1, is KAGVTQTPRYLIKTRGQQVTLSCSPISGHRSVSWYQQTPGQGLQFLFEYFSETQRNKGNFPGRFSGRQFSNSRSEMNVSTLELGDSALYLCASSLVVGGNEQFFGPGTRLTVL.

The chain employs TRBV29-1 and TRBJ1-2, with D tentatively TRBD1 (6 bases). V was pared by 4 bases and J by 8 bases, with 17 bases between. The V gene's germline CDR1 is SQVTM and CDR2 ANQGSEA. The CDR3 is 13 residues long. The CDR3, as DNA: TGCAGCGTTGCACAGGGCGGACCAGGAGGCTACACCTTC. Amino acid sequence: CSVAQGGPGGYTF.

The genes are TRBV28 and TRBJ2-3, with D possibly matching TRBD1 (6 bases). V lost 2 bases, J lost 0 bases, and 9 bases lay in between. Looked up from germline, CDR1 is MDHEN and CDR2 is SYDVKM. The CDR3 sequence is 15 residues long. For the CDR3, the DNA is TGTGCCAGCAGTTTAACAGGGACCAGCACAGATACGCAGTATTTT. The encoded protein is CASSLTGTSTDTQYF.

V and J are TRBV29-1 and TRBJ2-3; 8 positions agree with TRBD2. The V gene's germline CDR1 is SQVTM and CDR2 ANQGSEA. CDR3 length equals 14 residues. The J segment lost 1 base and the V segment lost 7 bases, leaving 7 bases of the junction unmatched. The CDR3 loop reads CSGSGSRGTDTQYF. In DNA, the CDR3 is TGCAGCGGAAGCGGGAGTCGGGGCACAGATACGCAGTATTTT.

The J gene is TRBJ2-7, the V gene TRBV19; 9 nucleotides line up with TRBD1. This CDR3 has 14 residues. The V segment lost 1 base and the J segment 6 bases; nucleotides outside the gene matches: 4. Germline V CDR1 and CDR2: LNHDA, SQIVND (reference sequence). Here the CDR3 reads CASSIGTGVREQYF. CDR3 nucleotides: TGTGCCAGTAGTATAGGGACAGGGGTGCGCGAGCAGTACTTC.

The chain couples TRBV9 to TRBJ2-1, with no clear D. This CDR3 region has 16 residues. V was trimmed by 0 bases and J by 0 bases, leaving 10 bases between them. Germline V CDR1 and CDR2: SGDLS, YYNGEE. DNA for the CDR3: TGTGCCAGCAGCGTAGATGGTCTTAACTCCTACAATGAGCAGTTCTTC. It specifies CASSVDGLNSYNEQFF.

V gene TRBV5-1 combines with J gene TRBJ2-1, with 13 bases matching TRBD2. Germline V lookup: CDR1 SGHRS, CDR2 YFSETQ. The V gene end was trimmed by 4 bases and the J gene end by 9 bases; junction bases not matched to a gene: 10. The CDR3 runs to 16 residues. Here the CDR3 DNA reads TGCGCCAGCAGCCCTCGGACTAGCGGGAGTGGTAGTGAGCAGTTCTTC. Its translation is CASSPRTSGSGSEQFF.

This clone was seen only once. The chain employs TRBV5-1 and TRBJ2-5, with unresolved D. CDR1 is SGHRS and CDR2 is YFSETQ in the germline V gene. Trimming took 0 bases from V and 5 from J, leaving 14 bases between them. This CDR3 has 15 amino acids. Here the CDR3 reads CASSLAGTYTETQYF. The CDR3, as DNA: TGCGCCAGCAGCTTGGCAGGAACGTATACGGAGACCCAGTACTTC.

The chain carries TRBV28 and TRBJ2-5; TRBD2 matches 11 bases. This CDR3 is 18 amino acids long. The V and J ends lost 6 bases and 1 base, in that order; junction bases with no gene match: 13. Germline CDR1 is MDHEN and CDR2 is SYDVKM. The CDR3 protein is CASRSASGRSWAQETQYF. CDR3 in DNA: TGTGCCAGCAGGTCGGCTAGCGGGAGGAGTTGGGCCCAAGAGACCCAGTACTTC.

This clone was observed a handful of times. This chain joins TRBV29-1 and TRBJ1-2; 7 bases are shared with TRBD1. This CDR3 comprises 12 residues. The germline gives CDR1 SQVTM, CDR2 ANQGSEA. The V and J ends lost 6 bases and 2 bases, in that order; junction bases with no gene match: 3. The CDR3 region is CSVVTGNYGYTF. For the CDR3, the DNA is TGCAGCGTGGTGACAGGGAACTATGGCTACACCTTC.

The gene calls are TRBV15 and TRBJ2-1; D is uncertain. Per the germline V gene, CDR1 is LNHNV and CDR2 is YYDKDF (reference sequence). The ends were cut back, 5 bases at V and 2 bases at J, with 4 bases in the middle. The CDR3 is 12 amino acids. The CDR3 DNA is TGTGCCACCAGCCGGCCCTACAATGAGCAGTTCTTC. Its translation: CATSRPYNEQFF.

This chain connects TRBV4-3 to TRBJ1-1; TRBD1 is a possible D gene (6 bases). Germline CDR1 is LGHNA and CDR2 is YSLEER. The V end was cut by 1 base, the J end by 1 base, with 10 bases between. The CDR3 has 15 amino acids. The chain's CDR3 is CASSQADRWNTEAFF. For the CDR3, the DNA is TGCGCCAGCAGCCAAGCCGACAGGTGGAACACTGAAGCTTTCTTT.

Written as DNA, the CDR3 is TGTGCCAGCTCACCCAAATTGGGTCGGACACCAATTGTCTACGAGCAGTACTTC. Amino acid sequence: CASSPKLGRTPIVYEQYF. This sequence joins TRBV18 and TRBJ2-7, with D tentatively TRBD1 (5 bases). V lost 3 bases and J 3 bases, leaving 24 bases between the germline ends. Germline V CDR1 and CDR2: KGHSH, LQKENI. This CDR3 has 18 amino acids.

The CDR3 region is CASSQARTVTQGDYGYTF. CDR3 sequence (DNA): TGCGCCAGCAGCCAAGCCCGGACAGTCACCCAAGGGGACTATGGCTACACCTTC. The J gene is TRBJ1-2, the V gene TRBV4-1; TRBD1 is a possible D gene (6 bases). The CDR3 is made up of 18 amino acids. The germline CDR1 and CDR2 sequences are MGHRA and YSYEKL. V lost 1 base, J lost 3 bases, and 21 bases lay in between.